The 25 T cell receptor beta chains given below trace back to one sample, sequenced in a study of blood T cell repertoires in COVID-19. TCRdb's table, derived via immunoSEQ multiplex PCR, lists solely in-frame clones and lacks some. The sample lists 150,000 to 200,000 clones; roughly 85% were seen once. Sequenced: PBMCs or T cells enriched from blood (not recorded which). The receptors were gathered from a woman between 18 and 29 years old who had recovered from COVID-19.

The V gene is TRBV1, the J gene TRBJ1-1; TRBD1 is taken as the D call from the table, unchecked against the DNA. TRBV1 is designated a pseudogene. The CDR3 is 12 amino acids. CDR3 loop: CTSSHRRGEAFF. CDR3 nucleotide sequence: TGCACCAGCAGCCACCGCAGGGGTGAAGCTTTCTTT.

V gene TRBV19 combines with J gene TRBJ2-6; D not certain. The CDR3 sequence is 14 residues long. Between the trimmed V and J ends, which lost 4 bases and 1 base, there was a span of 5 bases. Looked up from germline, CDR1 is LNHDA and CDR2 is SQIVND (reference sequence). The CDR3 loop is CASSTQSGANVLTF. CDR3 nucleotide sequence: TGTGCCAGTAGTACACAGTCTGGGGCCAACGTCCTGACTTTC.

V and J are TRBV10-3 and TRBJ1-1, with a possible D match to TRBD1 (6 bases). Germline CDR1 ENHRY, CDR2 SYGVKD. Trimming stripped 10 bases from V and 8 bases from J, with 17 bases between. The CDR3 has 12 amino acids. CDR3 sequence reads: CATRQAQGEAFF. The DNA for the CDR3 is TGTGCCACCAGACAGGCTCAGGGAGAAGCTTTCTTT.

The DNA for the CDR3 is TGTGCCAGCAGTGTAGCCGGGACAGTCTACGAGCAGTACTTC. It is translated as CASSVAGTVYEQYF. V gene TRBV28 combines with J gene TRBJ2-7, with 7 bases lining up with TRBD1. The V and J ends lost 5 bases and 3 bases, in that order; junction bases with no gene match: 7. CDR1 is MDHEN, CDR2 SYDVKM, per germline. The CDR3 contains 14 residues.

The chain couples TRBV19 to TRBJ2-3, with 7 bases that match TRBD2. The CDR3 extends over 15 amino acids. The ends lost 4 bases at V and 2 bases at J; junction bases unmatched: 6. Germline loops: CDR1 LNHDA, CDR2 SQIVND (reference sequence). CDR3 loop: CASSTEAGHTDTQYF. The DNA for the CDR3 is TGTGCCAGTAGTACCGAAGCGGGGCACACAGATACGCAGTATTTT. The variable domain in full, with the rest retrieved from reference TRBV19 and TRBJ2-3, is DGGITQSPKYLFRKEGQNVTLSCEQNLNHDAMYWYRQDPGQGLRLIYYSQIVNDFQKGDIAEGYSVSREKKESFPLTVTSAQKNPTAFYLCASSTEAGHTDTQYFGPGTRLTVL.

This clone was recorded many times. This chain links TRBV4-2 with TRBJ2-3, with D maybe TRBD2 (6 bases). Per the germline V gene, CDR1 is LGHNA and CDR2 is YNFKEQ. V lost 1 base, J lost 2 bases, and 10 bases lay in between. The CDR3 totals 15 residues. In DNA form, the CDR3 reads TGTGCCAGCAGCCAAGGTGGCGGGGTCACAGATACGCAGTATTTT. Its translation: CASSQGGGVTDTQYF.

V usage is TRBV28 and J usage is TRBJ1-4, with a possible D match to TRBD1 (6 bases). The ends were cut back, 5 bases at V and 7 bases at J, with 20 bases in the middle. The CDR3 loop spans 16 amino acids. Germline V gene sequence: CDR1 MDHEN, CDR2 SYDVKM. The CDR3 nucleotides are TGTGCCAGCAGTCCCTACCCAGGGGCGACCACTGAAAAACTGTTTTTT. This codes for CASSPYPGATTEKLFF. Variable domain in full (rest from reference TRBV28 and TRBJ1-4): DVKVTQSSRYLVKRTGEKVFLECVQDMDHENMFWYRQDPGLGLRLIYFSYDVKMKEKGDIPEGYSVSREKKERFSLILESASTNQTSMYLCASSPYPGATTEKLFFGSGTQLSVL.

The rearrangement joins TRBV13 to TRBJ1-2; 8 bases match TRBD1. CDR3 size: 16 residues. V shed 0 bases and J 5 bases; nucleotides not matched to a gene: 8. The V gene's germline CDR1 is PRHDT and CDR2 FYEKMQ (reference sequence). The CDR3 region is CASSLGRGRGFYGYTF. CDR3 DNA: TGTGCCAGCAGCTTAGGCAGGGGGCGGGGTTTTTATGGCTACACCTTC. The full variable domain, rest sourced from reference TRBV13 and TRBJ1-2, is AAGVIQSPRHLIKEKRETATLKCYPIPRHDTVYWYQQGPGQDPQFLISFYEKMQSDKGSIPDRFSAQQFSDYHSELNMSSLELGDSALYFCASSLGRGRGFYGYTFGSGTRLTVV.

The gene calls are TRBV10-3 and TRBJ2-7; tentative D call: TRBD1 (6 bases). The germline V gene has CDR1 ENHRY and CDR2 SYGVKD. V lost 2 bases and J lost 1, with 15 bases in between. The CDR3 spans 16 residues. CDR3 in amino acids: CAISEMAQGPSYEQYF. The DNA for the CDR3 is TGTGCCATCAGTGAGATGGCACAGGGTCCTTCCTACGAGCAGTACTTC.

This clone is a singleton in its sample. V and J are TRBV4-1 and TRBJ2-7, with TRBD2 identical over 8 bases. Trimming at V came to 2 bases and at J to 6 bases, leaving 9 bases not matched to a gene. The CDR3 is 15 amino acids. Germline lookup yields CDR1 MGHRA and CDR2 YSYEKL. This chain's CDR3 is CASSQTGAGVGEQYF. In DNA, the CDR3 is TGCGCCAGCAGCCAAACCGGAGCGGGAGTGGGCGAGCAGTACTTC.

The chain uses TRBV4-1 and TRBJ2-7, with 9 nucleotides matching TRBD1. Germline assignment: CDR1 MGHRA and CDR2 YSYEKL. This CDR3 is built from 16 residues. V lost 2 bases and J lost 2; bases outside the gene matches: 7. The DNA of the CDR3 is TGCGCCAGCAGCCAAACAATGGACAGGGGAACCTACGAGCAGTACTTC. Translating it yields CASSQTMDRGTYEQYF.

The V gene is TRBV2, the J gene TRBJ1-2; the D gene is possibly TRBD1 (5 bases). Trimming took off 6 bases at V and 4 bases at J, with 6 bases between the two ends. The germline CDR1 and CDR2 sequences are SNHLY and FYNNEI. The CDR3 runs 11 residues. In DNA form, the CDR3 reads TGTGCCAGCAGAGGGGTCTATGGCTACACCTTC. This sequence encodes CASRGVYGYTF.

V and J are TRBV7-2 and TRBJ2-7, with 8 bases lining up with TRBD2. Per the germline V gene, CDR1 is SGHTA and CDR2 is FQGNSA. This CDR3 has 16 residues. With 5 bases clipped from V and 2 bases from J, the junction kept 11 bases outside the gene matches. The CDR3 here is CASSARGLAGTYEQYF. CDR3 sequence (DNA): TGTGCCAGCAGCGCTCGTGGGTTAGCGGGGACCTACGAGCAGTACTTC. The whole variable domain, filled in from reference TRBV7-2 and TRBJ2-7, reads GAGVSQSPSNKVTEKGKDVELRCDPISGHTALYWYRQSLGQGLEFLIYFQGNSAPDKSGLPSDRFSAERTGGSVSTLTIQRTQQEDSAVYLCASSARGLAGTYEQYFGPGTRLTVT.

V and J are TRBV29-1 and TRBJ2-7; 11 nucleotides match TRBD1. Germline CDR1 and CDR2: SQVTM and ANQGSEA. This CDR3 comprises 14 residues. With 4 bases clipped from V and 4 bases from J, the junction kept 6 bases outside the gene matches. The CDR3 DNA reads as TGCAGCGTTGGGGGGGACAGGGGGAAGTACGAGCAGTACTTC. Translated: CSVGGDRGKYEQYF.

The chain uses TRBV7-8 and TRBJ1-1, with TRBD1 identical over 9 bases. Trimming took 5 bases from V and 1 from J; bases not matched to a gene: 14. The CDR3 extends over 18 amino acids. Per the germline V gene, CDR1 is SGHVS and CDR2 is FQNEAQ. This CDR3 is CASSPEGQGLVWNTEAFF. In DNA form, the CDR3 reads TGTGCCAGCAGCCCCGAGGGACAGGGTCTAGTATGGAACACTGAAGCTTTCTTT.

The rearrangement joins TRBV19 to TRBJ2-7; 8 bases agree with TRBD1. CDR1 LNHDA and CDR2 SQIVND come from the germline V gene (reference sequence). CDR3 size: 15 residues. The trim removed 5 bases at V and 6 bases at J, leaving 12 bases unmatched. CDR3 in DNA: TGTGCCAGTAGTTCCTCCAGGACAGGGATCTTCGAGCAGTACTTC. Encoded protein: CASSSSRTGIFEQYF.

The V and J genes are TRBV20-1 and TRBJ1-1; D unresolved. This CDR3 region has 11 residues. V lost 6 bases to trimming and J lost 11 bases, with 16 bases between them. Germline loops: CDR1 DFQATT, CDR2 SNEGSKA (reference sequence). The CDR3 DNA follows: TGCAGTGCCCCGCGGGAGCTCAGTGCTTTCTTT. It translates to CSAPRELSAFF.

The rearrangement joins TRBV7-2 to TRBJ2-1; a weak D match, TRBD2 (5 bases). V lost 1 base to trimming and J lost 4 bases, with 8 bases between them. Germline V gene sequence: CDR1 SGHTA, CDR2 FQGNSA. The CDR3 totals 14 residues. The CDR3 sequence: CASSLGTGYNEQFF. CDR3 DNA sequence: TGTGCCAGCAGCTTAGGGACTGGGTACAATGAGCAGTTCTTC.

The chain combines TRBV7-9 with TRBJ2-3; no clear D. Trimming pared 5 bases from V and 2 bases from J, leaving 11 bases between. Germline V gene sequence: CDR1 SEHNR, CDR2 FQNEAQ (reference sequence). The CDR3 has 14 residues. CDR3 nucleotides: TGTGCCAGCAGCCCTGACTGGAACACAGATACGCAGTATTTT. Translation gives CASSPDWNTDTQYF.

The rearrangement links TRBV5-1 to TRBJ2-4; 10 positions agree with TRBD2. There are 16 residues in the CDR3. Germline assignment: CDR1 SGHRS and CDR2 YFSETQ. Losses at the gene ends were 5 bases for V and 6 bases for J; bases not matched to a gene: 11. The CDR3 spells CASSSTTSSGGNIQYF. In DNA form, the CDR3 reads TGCGCCAGCAGTTCCACCACCTCTAGCGGGGGAAACATTCAGTACTTC.

The chain employs TRBV7-2 and TRBJ2-1; 11 bases line up with TRBD2. The CDR3 is made up of 16 amino acids. V lost 2 bases to trimming and J lost 7 bases; unmatched junction nucleotides: 7. Germline CDR1 and CDR2: SGHTA and FQGNSA. The CDR3 spells CASSLIRSSGGNEQFF. The CDR3 coding sequence is TGTGCCAGCAGCTTAATTAGGTCTAGCGGGGGGAATGAGCAGTTCTTC.

This clone has a single count. The genes are TRBV6-2 or TRBV6-3 and TRBJ2-4; 9 positions match TRBD1. J lost 7 bases, V lost 1 base, and 11 bases had no gene match. The CDR3 is 17 amino acids. The germline V gene has CDR1 MNHEY and CDR2 SVGEGT. The CDR3 sequence: CASSYYPGQGSSNIQYF. DNA for the CDR3: TGTGCCAGCAGTTACTACCCGGGACAGGGATCCAGTAACATTCAGTACTTC.

The chain has TRBV9 and TRBJ2-7; 7 positions match TRBD2. The CDR3 length is 16 residues. Trimming at V came to 0 bases and at J to 0 bases, leaving 6 bases not matched to a gene. The V gene's germline CDR1 is SGDLS and CDR2 YYNGEE. The CDR3 is CASSVATGGSSYEQYF. The CDR3 region has the DNA TGTGCCAGCAGCGTAGCTACGGGGGGAAGCTCCTACGAGCAGTACTTC.

The CDR3 loop reads CASSARGGIYNEQFF. The DNA for the CDR3 is TGTGCCAGCAGCGCCCGCGGGGGGATCTACAATGAGCAGTTCTTC. The V call is TRBV9, the J call TRBJ2-1, with 8 bases identical to TRBD2. CDR3 length: 15 amino acids. CDR1 is SGDLS and CDR2 is YYNGEE in the germline V gene. V was clipped by 3 bases and J by 3 bases; unmatched bases: 5.

The genes are TRBV3-1 (or the pseudogene TRBV3-2) and TRBJ2-5; TRBD2 agrees at 8 bases. The trim removed 4 bases at V and 5 bases at J, leaving 9 bases unmatched. Germline assignment: CDR1 LGHDT and CDR2 YNNKEL (reference sequence). The CDR3 consists of 15 residues. The CDR3 loop is CASSPPGRDRETQYF. The CDR3 DNA reads as TGTGCCAGCAGCCCCCCCGGGAGGGATCGGGAGACCCAGTACTTC.